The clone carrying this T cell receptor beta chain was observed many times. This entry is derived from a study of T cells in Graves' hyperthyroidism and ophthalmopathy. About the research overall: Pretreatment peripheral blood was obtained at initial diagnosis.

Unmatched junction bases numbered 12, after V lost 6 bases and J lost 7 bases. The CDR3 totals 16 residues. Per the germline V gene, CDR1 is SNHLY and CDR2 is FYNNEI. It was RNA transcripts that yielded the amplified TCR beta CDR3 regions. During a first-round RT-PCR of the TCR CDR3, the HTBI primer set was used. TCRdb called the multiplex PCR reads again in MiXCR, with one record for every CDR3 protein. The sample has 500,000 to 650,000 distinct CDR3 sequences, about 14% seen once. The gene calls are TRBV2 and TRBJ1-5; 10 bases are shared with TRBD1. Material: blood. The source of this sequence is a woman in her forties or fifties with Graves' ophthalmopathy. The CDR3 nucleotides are TGTGCCAGCAGGGCCAGCGGGACAGGGGCTTTGCAGCCCCAGCATTTT. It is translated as CASRASGTGALQPQHF.